This entry concerns a single T cell receptor beta chain. Its matching antigen is unknown. This entry comes from a study of cytomegalovirus exposure and HLA in healthy donors. Overall study findings and caveats: About 87% or about 30% of the time was how often most TCR beta V segments were productive, according to an earlier analysis. Further analysis, carried out later, found HLA-associated TCR beta chains more clonally expanded than equally common other chains. Three chains linked to CMV were shown in vitro to be specific for CMV antigens.

Both 60 Vbeta primers and 13 Jbeta primers went into the PCR. Method: immunoSEQ multiplex PCR; TCRdb's copy keeps in-frame clones and lacks some. This sample yields some 180,000 clones, of which more than 75% are seen a single time; roughly 0.2% belongs to the top ten. Per germline, CDR1 GTSNPN and CDR2 SVGIG (reference sequence). V was cut by 5 bases and J by 0 bases, with 14 bases left in between. The CDR3 covers 15 residues. The receptor was derived from a girl under two years old in good health and CMV-seronegative. What was sequenced was PBMCs. V gene TRBV30 combines with J gene TRBJ2-1, with D maybe TRBD2 (5 bases). The CDR3 nucleotides read TGTGCCTGGGAGCGGTGGGAGAGCTCCTACAATGAGCAGTTCTTC. It translates to CAWERWESSYNEQFF.